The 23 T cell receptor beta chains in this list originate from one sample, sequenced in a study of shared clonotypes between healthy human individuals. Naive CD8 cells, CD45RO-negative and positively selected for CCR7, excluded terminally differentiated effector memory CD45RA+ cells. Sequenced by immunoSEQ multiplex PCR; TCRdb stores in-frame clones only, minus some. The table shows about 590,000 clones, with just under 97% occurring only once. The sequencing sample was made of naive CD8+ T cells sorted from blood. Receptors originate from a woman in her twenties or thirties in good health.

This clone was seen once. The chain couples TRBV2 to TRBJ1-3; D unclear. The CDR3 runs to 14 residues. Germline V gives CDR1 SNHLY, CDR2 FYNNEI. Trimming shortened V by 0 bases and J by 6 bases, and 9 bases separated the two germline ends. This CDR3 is CASSEAGIANTIYF. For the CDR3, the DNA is TGTGCCAGCAGTGAAGCGGGGATTGCAAACACCATATATTTT.

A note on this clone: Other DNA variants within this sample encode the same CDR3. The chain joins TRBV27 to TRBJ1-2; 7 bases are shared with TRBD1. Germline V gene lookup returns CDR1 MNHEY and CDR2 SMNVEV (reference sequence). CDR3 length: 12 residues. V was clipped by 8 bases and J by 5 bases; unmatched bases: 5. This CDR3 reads CASWTGFYGYTF. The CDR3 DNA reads TGTGCCAGCTGGACAGGCTTTTATGGCTACACCTTC.

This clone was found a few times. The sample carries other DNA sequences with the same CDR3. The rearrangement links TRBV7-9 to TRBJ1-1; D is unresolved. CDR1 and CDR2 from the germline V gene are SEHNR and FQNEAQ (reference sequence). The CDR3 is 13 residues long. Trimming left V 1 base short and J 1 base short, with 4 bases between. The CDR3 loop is CASSLGQNTEAFF. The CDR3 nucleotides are TGTGCCAGCAGCTTAGGACAGAACACTGAAGCTTTCTTT. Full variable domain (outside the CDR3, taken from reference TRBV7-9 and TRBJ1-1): DTGVSQNPRHKITKRGQNVTFRCDPISEHNRLYWYRQTLGQGPEFLTYFQNEAQLEKSRLLSDRFSAERPKGSFSTLEIQRTEQGDSAMYLCASSLGQNTEAFFGQGTRLTVV.

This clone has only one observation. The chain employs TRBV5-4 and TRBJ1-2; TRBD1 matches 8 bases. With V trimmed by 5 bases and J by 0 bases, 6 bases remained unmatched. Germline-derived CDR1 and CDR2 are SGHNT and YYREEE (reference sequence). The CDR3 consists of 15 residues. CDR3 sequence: CASSAGTGSNYGYTF. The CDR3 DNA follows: TGTGCCAGCAGTGCCGGGACAGGCTCTAACTATGGCTACACCTTC.

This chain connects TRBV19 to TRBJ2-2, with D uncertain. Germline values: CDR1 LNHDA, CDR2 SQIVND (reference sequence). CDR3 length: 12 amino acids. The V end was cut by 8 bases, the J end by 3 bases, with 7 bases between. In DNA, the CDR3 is TGTGCCAGTTGGACCGACACCGGGGAGCTGTTTTTT. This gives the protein CASWTDTGELFF.

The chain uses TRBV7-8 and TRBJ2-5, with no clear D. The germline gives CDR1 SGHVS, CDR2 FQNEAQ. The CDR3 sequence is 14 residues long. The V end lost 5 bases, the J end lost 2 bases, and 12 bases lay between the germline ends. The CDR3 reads CASSARVGQETQYF. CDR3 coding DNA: TGTGCCAGCAGCGCCCGTGTGGGTCAAGAGACCCAGTACTTC.

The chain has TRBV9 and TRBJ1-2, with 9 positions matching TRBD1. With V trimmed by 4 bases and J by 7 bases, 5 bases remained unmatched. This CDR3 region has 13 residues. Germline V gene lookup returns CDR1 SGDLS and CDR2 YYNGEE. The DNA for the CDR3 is TGTGCCAGCAGCCGACAGGGGGTGGGTGGCTACACCTTC. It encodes CASSRQGVGGYTF.

The CDR3 bases are TGTGCCAGCAGCTTGCTCTTGGGCTTTAGCACAGATACGCAGTATTTT. Residues: CASSLLLGFSTDTQYF. The chain has TRBV7-2 and TRBJ2-3; D gene ambiguous. Germline loops: CDR1 SGHTA, CDR2 FQGNSA. CDR3 length equals 16 residues. V lost 3 bases and J lost 0, with 13 bases in between.

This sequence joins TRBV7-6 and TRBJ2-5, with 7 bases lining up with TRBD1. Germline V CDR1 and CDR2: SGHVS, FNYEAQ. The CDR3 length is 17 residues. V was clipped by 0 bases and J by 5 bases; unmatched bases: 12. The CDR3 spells CASSLASHRGGRETQYF. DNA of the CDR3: TGTGCCAGCAGCTTAGCGTCTCACAGGGGTGGTCGGGAGACCCAGTACTTC.

DNA of the CDR3: TGTGCCAGCAGTCCCCAGGGAGGTAGCTCCTACGAGCAGTACTTC. Its protein product is CASSPQGGSSYEQYF. The chain combines TRBV7-9 with TRBJ2-7; D might be TRBD2 (6 bases). The CDR3 has 15 residues. The V end lost 6 bases, the J end lost 0 bases, and 15 bases lay between the germline ends. Germline V CDR1 and CDR2: SEHNR, FQNEAQ (reference sequence).

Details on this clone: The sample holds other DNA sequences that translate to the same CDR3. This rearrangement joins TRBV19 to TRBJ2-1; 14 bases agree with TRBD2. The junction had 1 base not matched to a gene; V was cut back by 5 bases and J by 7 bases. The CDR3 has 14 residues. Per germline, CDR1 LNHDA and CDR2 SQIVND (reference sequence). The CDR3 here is CASSWTSGRNEQFF. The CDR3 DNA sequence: TGTGCCAGTAGTTGGACTAGCGGGAGGAATGAGCAGTTCTTC.

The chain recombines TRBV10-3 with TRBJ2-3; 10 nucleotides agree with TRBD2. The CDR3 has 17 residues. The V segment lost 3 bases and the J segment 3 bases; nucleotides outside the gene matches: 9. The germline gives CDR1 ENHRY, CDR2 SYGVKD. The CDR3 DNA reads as TGTGCCATCAGTGACTCGAATCCTAGCGGGAGAACAGATACGCAGTATTTT. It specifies CAISDSNPSGRTDTQYF.

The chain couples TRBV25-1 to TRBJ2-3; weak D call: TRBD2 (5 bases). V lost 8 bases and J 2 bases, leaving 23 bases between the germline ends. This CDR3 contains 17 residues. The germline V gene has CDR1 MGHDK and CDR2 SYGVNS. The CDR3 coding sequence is TGTGCCAGCGAGACCTCGTGGGCGGGCCCATTCACAGATACGCAGTATTTT. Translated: CASETSWAGPFTDTQYF.

The CDR3 here is CASRPLEGGVYEQYF. Written as DNA, the CDR3 is TGTGCCAGCAGGCCCTTGGAGGGCGGTGTCTACGAGCAGTACTTC. The V and J genes are TRBV6-1 and TRBJ2-7, with D perhaps TRBD2 (6 bases). Trimming took off 6 bases at V and 3 bases at J, with 18 bases between the two ends. The CDR3 is made up of 15 amino acids. Germline V gives CDR1 MNHNS, CDR2 SASEGT.

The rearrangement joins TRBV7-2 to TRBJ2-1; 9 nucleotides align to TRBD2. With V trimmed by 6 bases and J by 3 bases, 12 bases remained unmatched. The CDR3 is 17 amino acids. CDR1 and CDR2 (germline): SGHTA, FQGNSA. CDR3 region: CASSQPPWREGYNEQFF. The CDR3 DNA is TGTGCCAGCAGTCAACCTCCTTGGCGGGAGGGCTACAATGAGCAGTTCTTC.

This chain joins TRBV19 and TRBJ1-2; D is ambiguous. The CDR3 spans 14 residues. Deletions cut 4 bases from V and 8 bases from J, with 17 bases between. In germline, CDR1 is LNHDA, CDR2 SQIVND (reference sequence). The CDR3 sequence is CASSTPTSLDGYTF. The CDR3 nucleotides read TGTGCCAGTAGTACCCCCACATCCTTGGACGGCTACACCTTC.

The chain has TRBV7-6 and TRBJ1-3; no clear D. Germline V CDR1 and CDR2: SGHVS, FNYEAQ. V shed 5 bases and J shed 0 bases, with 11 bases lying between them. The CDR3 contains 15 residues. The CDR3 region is CASSPELNSGNTIYF. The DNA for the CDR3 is TGTGCCAGCAGCCCAGAACTGAACTCTGGAAACACCATATATTTT.

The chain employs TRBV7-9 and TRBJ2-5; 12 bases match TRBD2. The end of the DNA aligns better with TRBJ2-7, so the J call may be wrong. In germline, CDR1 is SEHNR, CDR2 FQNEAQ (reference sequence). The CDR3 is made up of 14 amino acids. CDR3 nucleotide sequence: TGTGCCAGCAGCCCCGGGACTAGCGGGTACGAGCAGTACTTC. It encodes CASSPGTSGYEQYF.

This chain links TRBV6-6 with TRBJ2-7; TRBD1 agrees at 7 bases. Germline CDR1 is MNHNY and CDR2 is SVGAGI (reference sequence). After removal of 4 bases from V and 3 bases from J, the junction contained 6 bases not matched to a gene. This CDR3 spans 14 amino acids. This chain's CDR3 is CASSFIRQGYEQYF. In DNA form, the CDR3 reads TGTGCCAGCAGTTTTATTAGACAGGGCTACGAGCAGTACTTC.

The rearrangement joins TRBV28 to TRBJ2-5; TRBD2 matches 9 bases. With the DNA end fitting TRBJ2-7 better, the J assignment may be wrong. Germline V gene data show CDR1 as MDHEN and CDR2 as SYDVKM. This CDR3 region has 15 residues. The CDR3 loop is CASSFGSGGAYEQYF. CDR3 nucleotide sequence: TGTGCCAGCAGTTTTGGTAGCGGGGGAGCCTACGAGCAGTACTTC.

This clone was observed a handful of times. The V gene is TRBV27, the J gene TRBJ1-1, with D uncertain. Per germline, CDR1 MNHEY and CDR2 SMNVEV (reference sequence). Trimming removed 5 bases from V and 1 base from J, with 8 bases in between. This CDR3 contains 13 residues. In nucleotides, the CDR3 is TGTGCCAGCAGTCCATCGGGGAACACTGAAGCTTTCTTT. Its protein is CASSPSGNTEAFF.

The CDR3 sequence is CASSSDRGNSPLHF. As DNA, the CDR3 is TGTGCCAGCAGCTCGGACAGGGGCAATTCACCCCTCCACTTT. The V gene is TRBV7-8, the J gene TRBJ1-6; TRBD1 matches at 9 bases. Germline V gives CDR1 SGHVS, CDR2 FQNEAQ. The CDR3 contains 14 residues. With V trimmed by 4 bases and J by 7 bases, 2 bases remained unmatched.

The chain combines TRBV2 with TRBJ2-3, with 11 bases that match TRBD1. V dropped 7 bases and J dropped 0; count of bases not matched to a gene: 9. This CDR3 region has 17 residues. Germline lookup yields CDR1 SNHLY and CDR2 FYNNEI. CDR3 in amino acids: CASTLGTGGPSTDTQYF. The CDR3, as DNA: TGTGCCAGCACTCTCGGGACAGGGGGGCCTAGCACAGATACGCAGTATTTT.